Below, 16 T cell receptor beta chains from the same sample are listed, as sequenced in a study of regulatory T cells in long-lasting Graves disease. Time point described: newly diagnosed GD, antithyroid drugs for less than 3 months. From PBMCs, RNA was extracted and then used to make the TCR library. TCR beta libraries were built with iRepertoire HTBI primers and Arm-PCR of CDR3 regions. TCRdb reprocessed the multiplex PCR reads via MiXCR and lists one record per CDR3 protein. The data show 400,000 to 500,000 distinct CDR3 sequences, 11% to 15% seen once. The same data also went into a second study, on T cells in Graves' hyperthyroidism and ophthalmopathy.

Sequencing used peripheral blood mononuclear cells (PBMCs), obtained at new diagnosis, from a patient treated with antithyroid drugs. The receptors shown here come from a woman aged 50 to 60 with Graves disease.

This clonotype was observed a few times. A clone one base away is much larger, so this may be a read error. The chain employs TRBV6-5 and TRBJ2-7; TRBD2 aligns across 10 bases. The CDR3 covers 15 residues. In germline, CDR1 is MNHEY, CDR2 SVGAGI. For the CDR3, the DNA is TGTGCCAGCGGTTACTGGGCTAGCGGGAGCGACGAGCAGTACTTC. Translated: CASGYWASGSDEQYF.

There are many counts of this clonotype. The CDR3: CAWSRPNEQFF. In DNA, the CDR3 is TGTGCCTGGAGTAGGCCGAATGAGCAGTTCTTC. This rearrangement joins TRBV30 to TRBJ2-1; unclear D gene. V was clipped by 2 bases and J by 7 bases, with 6 bases between them. The CDR3 spans 11 residues. Germline V gene sequence: CDR1 GTSNPN, CDR2 SVGIG (reference sequence).

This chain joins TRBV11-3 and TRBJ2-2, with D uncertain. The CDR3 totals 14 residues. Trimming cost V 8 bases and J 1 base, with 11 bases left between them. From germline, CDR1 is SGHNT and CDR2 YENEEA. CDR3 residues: CASAAQLNTGELFF. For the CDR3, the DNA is TGTGCCAGCGCGGCTCAGTTGAACACCGGGGAGCTGTTTTTT.

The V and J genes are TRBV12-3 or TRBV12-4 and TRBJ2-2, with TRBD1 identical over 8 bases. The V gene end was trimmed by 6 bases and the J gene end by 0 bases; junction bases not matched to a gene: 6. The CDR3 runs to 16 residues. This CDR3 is CASREDRVSNTGELFF. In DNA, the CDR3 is TGTGCCAGCAGGGAGGACAGGGTTTCGAACACCGGGGAGCTGTTTTTT.

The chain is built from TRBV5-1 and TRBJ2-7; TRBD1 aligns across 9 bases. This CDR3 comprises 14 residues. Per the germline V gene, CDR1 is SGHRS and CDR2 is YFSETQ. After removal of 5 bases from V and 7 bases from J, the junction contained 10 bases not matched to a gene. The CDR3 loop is CASRSQDRGAEQYF. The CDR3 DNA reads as TGCGCCAGCAGGTCCCAGGACAGGGGCGCAGAGCAGTACTTC.

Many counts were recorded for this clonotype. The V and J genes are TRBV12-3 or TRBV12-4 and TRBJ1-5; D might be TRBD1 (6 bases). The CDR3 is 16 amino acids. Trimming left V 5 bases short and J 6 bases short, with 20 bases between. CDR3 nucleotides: TGTGCCAGCAGTAAAGCCGGGGGGGCGCGAGGTCAGCCCCAGCATTTT. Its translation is CASSKAGGARGQPQHF.

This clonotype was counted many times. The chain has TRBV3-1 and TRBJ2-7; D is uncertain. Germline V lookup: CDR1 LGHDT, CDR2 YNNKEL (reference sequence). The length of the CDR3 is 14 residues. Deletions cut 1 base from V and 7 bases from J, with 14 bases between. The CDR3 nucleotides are TGTGCCAGCAGCCAAGGGGTTTCAGTAACTGAGCAGTACTTC. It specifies CASSQGVSVTEQYF.

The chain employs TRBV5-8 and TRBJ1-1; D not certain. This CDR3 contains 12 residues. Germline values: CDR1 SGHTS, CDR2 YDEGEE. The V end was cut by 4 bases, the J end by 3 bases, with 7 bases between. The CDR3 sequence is CASSRLDTEAFF. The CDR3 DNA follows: TGTGCCAGCAGCCGCCTGGACACTGAAGCTTTCTTT. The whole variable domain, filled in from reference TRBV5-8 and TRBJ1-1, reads EAGVTQSPTHLIKTRGQQATLRCSPISGHTSVYWYQQALGLGLQFLLWYDEGEERNRGNFPPRFSGRQFPNYSSELNVNALELEDSALYLCASSRLDTEAFFGQGTRLTVV.

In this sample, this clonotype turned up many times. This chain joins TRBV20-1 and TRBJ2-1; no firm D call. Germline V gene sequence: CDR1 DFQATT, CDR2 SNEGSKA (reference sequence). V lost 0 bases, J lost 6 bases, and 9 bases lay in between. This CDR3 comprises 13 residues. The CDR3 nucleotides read TGCAGTGCTAGAGATATTATTTTCAATGAGCAGTTCTTC. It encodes CSARDIIFNEQFF.

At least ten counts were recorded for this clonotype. CDR3 DNA: TGTGCCAGCAGCTCCCGAGCGGGAGCCGAGACCCAGTACTTC. Its translation is CASSSRAGAETQYF. V gene TRBV12-3 or TRBV12-4 combines with J gene TRBJ2-5, with 8 bases that match TRBD2. With V trimmed by 6 bases and J by 5 bases, 8 bases remained unmatched. The CDR3 covers 14 residues.

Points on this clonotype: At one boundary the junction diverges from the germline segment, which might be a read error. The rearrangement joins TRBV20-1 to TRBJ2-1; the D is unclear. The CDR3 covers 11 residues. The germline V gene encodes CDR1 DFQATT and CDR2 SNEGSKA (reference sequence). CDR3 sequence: CSASSDKEQFF. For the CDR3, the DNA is TGCAGTGCTAGCTCCGACAAAGAGCAGTTCTTC.

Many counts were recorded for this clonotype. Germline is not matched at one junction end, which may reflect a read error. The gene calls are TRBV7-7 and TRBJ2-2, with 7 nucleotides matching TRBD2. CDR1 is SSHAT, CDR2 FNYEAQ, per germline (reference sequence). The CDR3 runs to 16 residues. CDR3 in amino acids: CASSLAPSGNTGELFF. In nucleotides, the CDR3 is TGTGCTAGCAGCTTAGCTCCTAGCGGCAACACCGGGGAGCTGTTTTTT. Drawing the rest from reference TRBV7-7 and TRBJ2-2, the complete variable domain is GAGVSQSPRYKVTKRGQDVTLRCDPISSHATLYWYQQALGQGPEFLTYFNYEAQPDKSGLPSDRFSAERPEGSISTLTIQRTEQRDSAMYRCASSLAPSGNTGELFFGEGSRLTVL.

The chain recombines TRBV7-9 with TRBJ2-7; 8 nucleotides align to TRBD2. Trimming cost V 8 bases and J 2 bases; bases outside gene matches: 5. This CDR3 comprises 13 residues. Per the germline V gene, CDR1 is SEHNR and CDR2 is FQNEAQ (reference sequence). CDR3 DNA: TGTGCCAGCCAGGGACTAGAACCCTACGAGCAGTACTTC. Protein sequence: CASQGLEPYEQYF.

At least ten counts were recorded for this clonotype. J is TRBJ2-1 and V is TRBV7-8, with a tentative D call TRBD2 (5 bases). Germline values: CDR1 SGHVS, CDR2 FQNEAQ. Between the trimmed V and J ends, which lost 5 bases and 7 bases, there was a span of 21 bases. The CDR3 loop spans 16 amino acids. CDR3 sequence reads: CASSTSGIPRGNEQFF. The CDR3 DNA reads TGTGCCAGCAGCACATCCGGGATCCCTCGTGGGAATGAGCAGTTCTTC.

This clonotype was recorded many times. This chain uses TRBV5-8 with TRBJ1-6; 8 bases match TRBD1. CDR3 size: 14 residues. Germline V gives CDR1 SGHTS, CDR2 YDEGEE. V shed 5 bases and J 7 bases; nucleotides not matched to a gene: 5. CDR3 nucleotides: TGTGCCAGCAGGTTTACAGGGGGGAATTCACCCCTCCACTTT. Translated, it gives CASRFTGGNSPLHF.

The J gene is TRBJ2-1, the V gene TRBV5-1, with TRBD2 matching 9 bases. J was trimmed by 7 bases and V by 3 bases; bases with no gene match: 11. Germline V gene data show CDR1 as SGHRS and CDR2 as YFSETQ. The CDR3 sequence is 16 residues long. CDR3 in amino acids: CASSSDPGLAGNEQFF. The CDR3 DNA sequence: TGCGCCAGCAGCTCCGACCCCGGGCTAGCGGGGAATGAGCAGTTCTTC.